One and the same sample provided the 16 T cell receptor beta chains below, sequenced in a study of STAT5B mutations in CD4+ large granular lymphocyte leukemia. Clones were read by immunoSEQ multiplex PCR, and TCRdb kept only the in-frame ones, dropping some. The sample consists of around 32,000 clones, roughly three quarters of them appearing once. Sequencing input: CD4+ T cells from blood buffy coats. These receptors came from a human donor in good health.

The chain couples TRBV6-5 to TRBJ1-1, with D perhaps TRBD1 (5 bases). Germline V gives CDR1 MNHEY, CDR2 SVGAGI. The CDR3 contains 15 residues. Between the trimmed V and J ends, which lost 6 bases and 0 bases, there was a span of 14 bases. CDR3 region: CASRPTGVMNTEAFF. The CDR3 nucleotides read TGTGCCAGCAGGCCTACGGGGGTAATGAACACTGAAGCTTTCTTT.

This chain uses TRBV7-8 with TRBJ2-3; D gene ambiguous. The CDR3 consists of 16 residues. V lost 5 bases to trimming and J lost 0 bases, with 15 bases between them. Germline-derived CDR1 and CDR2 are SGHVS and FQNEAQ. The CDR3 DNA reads TGTGCCAGCAGCCCCCACGGAATACCTAGCACAGATACGCAGTATTTT. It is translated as CASSPHGIPSTDTQYF.

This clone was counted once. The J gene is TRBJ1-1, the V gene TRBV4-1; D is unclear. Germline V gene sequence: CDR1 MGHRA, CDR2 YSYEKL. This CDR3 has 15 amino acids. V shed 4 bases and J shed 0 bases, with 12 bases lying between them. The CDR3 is CASSRPAGVNTEAFF. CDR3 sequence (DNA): TGCGCCAGCAGCCGCCCTGCAGGCGTGAACACTGAAGCTTTCTTT.

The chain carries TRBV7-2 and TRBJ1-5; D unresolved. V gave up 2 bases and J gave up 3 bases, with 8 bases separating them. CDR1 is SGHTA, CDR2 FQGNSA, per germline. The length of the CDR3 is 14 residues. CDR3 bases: TGTGCCAGCAGCTTACTCGACCTCAATCAGCCCCAGCATTTT. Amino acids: CASSLLDLNQPQHF.

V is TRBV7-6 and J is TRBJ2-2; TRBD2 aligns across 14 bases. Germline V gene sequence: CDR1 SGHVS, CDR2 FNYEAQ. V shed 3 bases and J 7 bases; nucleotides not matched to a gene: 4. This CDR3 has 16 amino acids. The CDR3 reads CASSLTSGGAGGELFF. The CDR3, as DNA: TGTGCCAGCAGCTTGACTAGCGGGGGGGCTGGCGGGGAGCTGTTTTTT.

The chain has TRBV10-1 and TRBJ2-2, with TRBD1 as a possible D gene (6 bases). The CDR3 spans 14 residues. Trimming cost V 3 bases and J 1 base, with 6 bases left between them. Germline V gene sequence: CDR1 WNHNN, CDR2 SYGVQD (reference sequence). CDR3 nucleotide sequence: TGCGCCAGCAGTGACAGGGGGAACACCGGGGAGCTGTTTTTT. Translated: CASSDRGNTGELFF.

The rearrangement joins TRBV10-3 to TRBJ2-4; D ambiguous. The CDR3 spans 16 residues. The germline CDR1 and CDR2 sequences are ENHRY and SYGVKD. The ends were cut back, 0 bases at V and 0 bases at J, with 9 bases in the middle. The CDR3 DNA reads TGTGCCATCAGTGAGTCCAGCTTACTAGCCAAAAACATTCAGTACTTC. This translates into CAISESSLLAKNIQYF.

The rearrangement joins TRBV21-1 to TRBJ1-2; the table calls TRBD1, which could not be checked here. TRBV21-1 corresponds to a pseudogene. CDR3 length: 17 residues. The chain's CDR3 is CASSTKQQARSKAGYTF. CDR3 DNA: TGTGCCAGCAGCACTAAACAGCAGGCCCGCTCCAAGGCCGGCTACACCTTC.

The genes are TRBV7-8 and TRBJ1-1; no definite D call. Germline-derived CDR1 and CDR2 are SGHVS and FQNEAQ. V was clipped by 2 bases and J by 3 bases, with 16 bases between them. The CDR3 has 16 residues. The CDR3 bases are TGTGCCAGCAGCTTAACTAATGGACCGAGGGACACTGAAGCTTTCTTT. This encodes CASSLTNGPRDTEAFF.

In nucleotides, the CDR3 is TGTGCCAGTAGTAGGACCGGGACAGGGAATGAAAAACTGTTTTTT. Translating it yields CASSRTGTGNEKLFF. The chain carries TRBV19 and TRBJ1-4; TRBD1 aligns across 9 bases. The CDR3 consists of 15 residues. CDR1 and CDR2 from the germline V gene are LNHDA and SQIVND (reference sequence). After removal of 4 bases from V and 5 bases from J, the junction contained 5 bases not matched to a gene.

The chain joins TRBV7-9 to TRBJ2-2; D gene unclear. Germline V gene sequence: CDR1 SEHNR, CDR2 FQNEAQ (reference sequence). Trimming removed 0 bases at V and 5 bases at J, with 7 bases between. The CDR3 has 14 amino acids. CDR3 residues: CASSLAIDTGELFF. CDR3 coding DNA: TGTGCCAGCAGCTTAGCGATAGATACCGGGGAGCTGTTTTTT.

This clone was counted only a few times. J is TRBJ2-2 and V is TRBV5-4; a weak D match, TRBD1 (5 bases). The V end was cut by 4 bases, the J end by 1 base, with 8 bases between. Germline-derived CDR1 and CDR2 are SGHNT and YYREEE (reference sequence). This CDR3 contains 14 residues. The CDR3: CASSPQGNTGELFF. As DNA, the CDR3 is TGTGCCAGCAGCCCCCAGGGGAACACCGGGGAGCTGTTTTTT. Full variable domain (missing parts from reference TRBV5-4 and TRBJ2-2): ETGVTQSPTHLIKTRGQQVTLRCSSQSGHNTVSWYQQALGQGPQFIFQYYREEENGRGNFPPRFSGLQFPNYSSELNVNALELDDSALYLCASSPQGNTGELFFGEGSRLTVL.

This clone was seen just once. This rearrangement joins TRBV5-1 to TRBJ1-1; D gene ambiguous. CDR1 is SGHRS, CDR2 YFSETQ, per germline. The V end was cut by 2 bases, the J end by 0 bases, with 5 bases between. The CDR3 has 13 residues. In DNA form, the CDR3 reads TGCGCCAGCAGCTTCGCAGTGAACACTGAAGCTTTCTTT. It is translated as CASSFAVNTEAFF. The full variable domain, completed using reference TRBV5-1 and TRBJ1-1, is KAGVTQTPRYLIKTRGQQVTLSCSPISGHRSVSWYQQTPGQGLQFLFEYFSETQRNKGNFPGRFSGRQFSNSRSEMNVSTLELGDSALYLCASSFAVNTEAFFGQGTRLTVV.

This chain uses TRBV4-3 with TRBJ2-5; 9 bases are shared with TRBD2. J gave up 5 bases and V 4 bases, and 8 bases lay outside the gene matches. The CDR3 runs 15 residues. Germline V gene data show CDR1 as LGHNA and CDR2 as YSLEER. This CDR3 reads CASSLGASGVETQYF. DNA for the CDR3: TGCGCCAGCAGCCTCGGTGCTAGCGGGGTGGAGACCCAGTACTTC.

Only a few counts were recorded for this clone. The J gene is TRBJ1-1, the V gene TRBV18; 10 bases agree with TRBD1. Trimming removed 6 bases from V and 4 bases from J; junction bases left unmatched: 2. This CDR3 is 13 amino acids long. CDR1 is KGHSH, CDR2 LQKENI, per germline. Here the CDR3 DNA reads TGTGCCAGCTCCGGGACAGGGGCCACTGAAGCTTTCTTT. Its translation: CASSGTGATEAFF.

Written as DNA, the CDR3 is TGTGCCAGCAGTTACCTTAACAGGGGCAGCTACACCTTC. Protein: CASSYLNRGSYTF. This chain uses TRBV6-5 with TRBJ1-2; 7 positions match TRBD1. CDR3 length equals 13 residues. CDR1 MNHEY and CDR2 SVGAGI come from the germline V gene. V lost 2 bases, J lost 9 bases, and 6 bases stayed unmatched.